Shown below are 8 T cell receptor beta chains from a single sample sequenced in a study of T cell changes during pregnancy in multiple sclerosis. Data came from immunoSEQ multiplex PCR; TCRdb stores just in-frame clones and leaves some out. The sample consists of tens of thousands of clones, approximately 94% of them appearing once. The starting material was peripheral blood, obtained in the third trimester of pregnancy. These receptors were collected from a female donor with multiple sclerosis, enrolled in a pregnancy study.

As regards this clone: An end of the junction does not agree with germline; a read error may underlie this. The rearrangement links TRBV6-9 to TRBJ2-2; 9 bases align to TRBD2. The CDR3 sequence is 16 residues long. Germline CDR1 MNHGY, CDR2 SVAAGI. The CDR3, as DNA: TGTGCCAGCAGTTACAATAGCGGGGGCGGGCACCGGGGAGCTGTTTTT. It codes for CASSYNSGGGHRGAVF.

The chain joins TRBV7-8 to TRBJ1-2; weak D call: TRBD1 (5 bases). Trimming removed 2 bases at V and 0 bases at J, with 10 bases between. This CDR3 comprises 15 residues. CDR1 and CDR2 from the germline V gene are SGHVS and FQNEAQ. The CDR3 loop is CASSLMQGTNYGYTF. Written as DNA, the CDR3 is TGTGCCAGCAGCTTAATGCAGGGAACTAACTATGGCTACACCTTC.

The DNA for the CDR3 is TGTGCCAGCAGCCCGGGACAGCCTTATCAGCCCCAGCATTTT. This gives the protein CASSPGQPYQPQHF. The genes are TRBV7-6 and TRBJ1-5, with 7 bases fitting TRBD1. The CDR3 is 14 residues long. CDR1 is SGHVS and CDR2 is FNYEAQ in the germline V gene. Unmatched junction bases numbered 6, after V lost 5 bases and J lost 5 bases.

The CDR3 region is CASIPQGALNEKLFF. For the CDR3, the DNA is TGTGCCAGCATTCCCCAGGGGGCCTTAAATGAAAAACTGTTTTTT. J is TRBJ1-4 and V is TRBV27; 8 bases are shared with TRBD1. Per the germline V gene, CDR1 is MNHEY and CDR2 is SMNVEV (reference sequence). CDR3 length: 15 residues. J gave up 5 bases and V 7 bases, and 9 bases lay outside the gene matches.

The chain has TRBV6-5 and TRBJ2-1; D possibly corresponds to TRBD2 (5 bases). The CDR3 is 11 amino acids. V shed 9 bases and J shed 7 bases, with 10 bases lying between them. From germline, CDR1 is MNHEY and CDR2 SVGAGI. The CDR3 DNA reads as TGTGCCAGTCTTGAGGGTAATGAGCAGTTCTTC. Protein sequence: CASLEGNEQFF.

This chain joins TRBV7-9 and TRBJ2-7, with 12 nucleotides matching TRBD1. Germline CDR1 reads SEHNR; CDR2 reads FQNEAQ (reference sequence). CDR3 length equals 19 residues. Trimming took 4 bases from V and 3 from J; bases not matched to a gene: 16. Written as DNA, the CDR3 is TGTGCCAGCAGCTCGCCCCCCTACCGGGACAGGGGGCGAAACTACGAGCAGTACTTC. Its protein is CASSSPPYRDRGRNYEQYF.

The V gene is TRBV6-4, the J gene TRBJ1-4; 8 positions match TRBD1. Looked up from germline, CDR1 is MRHNA and CDR2 is SNTAGT. V trimming: 10 bases; J trimming: 7 bases; junction bases outside the gene matches: 11. The CDR3 is made up of 14 amino acids. CDR3 coding DNA: TGTGCCACCCATAAACGACAGGGGTCTGAAAAACTGTTTTTT. This gives the protein CATHKRQGSEKLFF.

V and J are TRBV6-6 and TRBJ2-7; 8 positions match TRBD1. Germline CDR1 is MNHNY and CDR2 is SVGAGI (reference sequence). V lost 8 bases to trimming and J lost 2 bases; unmatched junction nucleotides: 5. There are 13 residues in the CDR3. The CDR3 region is CASGSTGAYEQYF. The CDR3 region has the DNA TGTGCCAGCGGTTCGACAGGGGCCTACGAGCAGTACTTC.